This TCR beta chain was sequenced during a study of Ad26.COV2.S vaccination and SARS-CoV-2 variants. The CDR3 totals 16 residues. Germline values: CDR1 GTSNPN, CDR2 SVGIG (reference sequence). The V end lost 0 bases, the J end lost 3 bases, and 17 bases lay between the germline ends. This table comes from immunoSEQ multiplex PCR, and its TCRdb copy is limited to in-frame clones, with some not included. The sample holds 500,000 or so clones; around 85% are singletons and the top ten take 9.5% to 15%. The study's findings and limits: The breadth of spike-specific CD8+ and CD4+ T cell responses after vaccination was reportedly substantial. An underestimation of total T cell responses may have resulted from the TCR breadth and depth analyses.

Worth noting for this clone: Its specificity is unknown.

The treatment: 15 to 20 received Ad26.COV2.S at low or high dose, single or two shots; 5 received placebo; per-sample allocation not given. Repertoires come from day 63 after the first vaccine or placebo injection. A Boston donor was an adult aged 18-55 years. This chain connects TRBV30 to TRBJ1-1; D perhaps matches TRBD1 (5 bases). The TCR originated in a person aged 18-60 years who received the Ad26.COV2.S COVID-19 vaccine or a placebo. The material sequenced was peripheral blood, taken in a trial of Ad26.COV2.S vaccine versus placebo. The CDR3 sequence: CAWSVPLQGPHTEAFF. CDR3 DNA sequence: TGTGCCTGGAGTGTACCCTTGCAGGGTCCCCACACTGAAGCTTTCTTT.